This T cell receptor beta chain derives from a study of regulatory T cells in long-lasting Graves disease. Findings and limits, study-wide: Persistent disease was associated with favored TRBV28 usage and with favored use of TRBJ1-2 and TRBJ2-5.

Turning to this clonotype: Its specificity is unknown.

Building of the TCR beta libraries involved iRepertoire HTBI primers and Arm-PCR of CDR3 regions. TCRdb re-derived calls from the multiplex PCR reads in MiXCR, one entry per CDR3 protein. The sample lists about 500,000 distinct CDR3 sequences; 9.5% to 15% were seen once. The CDR3 has 14 residues. Looked up from germline, CDR1 is MNHEY and CDR2 is SVGEGT. J lost 5 bases, V lost 4 bases, and 4 bases had no gene match. Documented time point: newly diagnosed GD, antithyroid drugs for less than 3 months. PBMC RNA served as the TCR library source. These data are also associated with another study on T cells in Graves' hyperthyroidism and ophthalmopathy. According to that study: Thyroid ultrasound and orbital computed tomography, with clinical symptoms and serum thyroxine and TRAb, informed diagnoses.

This specimen was peripheral blood mononuclear cells (PBMCs), taken at new diagnosis, from a patient treated with antithyroid drugs. This receptor was identified in a woman younger than 45 with Graves disease. The chain recombines TRBV6-2 or TRBV6-3 with TRBJ2-1; 8 positions match TRBD1. CDR3 amino acids: CASSFLDRDNEQFF. For the CDR3, the DNA is TGTGCCAGCAGTTTCTTGGACAGGGACAATGAGCAGTTCTTC.